The next 21 T cell receptor beta chains were all read from a single sample in a study of cytomegalovirus exposure and HLA in healthy donors. The assay was immunoSEQ multiplex PCR, and TCRdb's table has in-frame clones only and misses some. The sample yields fewer than 250,000 clones, approximately 82% seen once. Sequencing was done on a sample of PBMCs. The receptor source for this set is a woman aged 18-29 years in good health and CMV-seronegative.

V gene TRBV23-1 combines with J gene TRBJ2-1; 7 bases are shared with TRBD2. TRBV23-1 counts as an open reading frame of uncertain function. The V segment lost 0 bases and the J segment 2 bases; nucleotides outside the gene matches: 4. The CDR3 is 16 residues long. The CDR3 loop reads CASSQSPGGTYNEQFF. CDR3 sequence (DNA): TGCGCCAGCAGTCAATCCCCGGGGGGAACCTACAATGAGCAGTTCTTC.

This clone has only one observation. This sequence joins TRBV4-2 and TRBJ2-1; 10 bases agree with TRBD2. The ends lost 3 bases at V and 6 bases at J; junction bases unmatched: 8. This CDR3 spans 16 amino acids. Germline CDR1 is LGHNA and CDR2 is YNFKEQ. CDR3 nucleotide sequence: TGTGCCAGCAGCCAGGCCGGGACTAGCGCCCGCAATGAGCAGTTCTTC. Translating it yields CASSQAGTSARNEQFF.

The rearrangement uses TRBV7-9 and TRBJ2-2; TRBD1 matches at 7 bases. From germline, CDR1 is SEHNR and CDR2 FQNEAQ (reference sequence). Trimming took 6 bases from V and 6 from J; bases not matched to a gene: 13. The CDR3 is made up of 16 amino acids. The CDR3 DNA reads TGTGCCAGCAGATCAAGGCCAACAGGGGATCCCGGGGAGCTGTTTTTT. Protein sequence: CASRSRPTGDPGELFF.

This clone was counted between two and nine times. The chain recombines TRBV27 with TRBJ1-5, with D hard to call. The CDR3 loop spans 12 amino acids. V was cut by 5 bases and J by 9 bases, with 11 bases left in between. Germline V gene lookup returns CDR1 MNHEY and CDR2 SMNVEV (reference sequence). The CDR3 DNA sequence: TGTGCCAGCAGTCCCGGAGGTAGGCCCCAGCATTTT. Translating gives CASSPGGRPQHF.

As to this clone: In the same sample, other DNA sequences code for this CDR3. V usage is TRBV30 and J usage is TRBJ1-5; D gene ambiguous. Per germline, CDR1 GTSNPN and CDR2 SVGIG (reference sequence). V was pared by 5 bases and J by 0 bases, with 8 bases between. The CDR3 runs 13 residues. This CDR3 reads CAWSDGSNQPQHF. DNA for the CDR3: TGTGCCTGGTCGGACGGTAGCAATCAGCCCCAGCATTTT.

For this clone: The sample holds other DNA sequences that translate to the same CDR3. The genes are TRBV30 and TRBJ2-6; D tentatively reads TRBD1 or TRBD2 (6 bases each). The CDR3 runs to 14 residues. V lost 4 bases, J lost 1 base, and 8 bases lay in between. Germline values: CDR1 GTSNPN, CDR2 SVGIG (reference sequence). The chain's CDR3 is CAWKGGSGANVLTF. DNA for the CDR3: TGTGCCTGGAAAGGGGGGTCTGGGGCCAACGTCCTGACTTTC.

CDR3 residues: CASSVAAQRGARGGELFF. CDR3 nucleotides: TGTGCCAGCAGCGTAGCTGCCCAGCGGGGAGCTAGGGGCGGGGAGCTGTTTTTT. The chain employs TRBV9 and TRBJ2-2, with 7 bases aligning to TRBD2. The V and J ends lost 0 bases and 7 bases, in that order; junction bases with no gene match: 15. CDR1 and CDR2 (germline): SGDLS, YYNGEE. The CDR3 is 18 amino acids. The entire variable domain, with the rest obtained from reference TRBV9 and TRBJ2-2, is as follows: DSGVTQTPKHLITATGQRVTLRCSPRSGDLSVYWYQQSLDQGLQFLIQYYNGEERAKGNILERFSAQQFPDLHSELNLSSLELGDSALYFCASSVAAQRGARGGELFFGEGSRLTVL.

The J gene is TRBJ2-1, the V gene TRBV6-1; the D gene is possibly TRBD2 (6 bases). CDR1 and CDR2 from the germline V gene are MNHNS and SASEGT. Trimming cost V 7 bases and J 8 bases, with 18 bases left between them. There are 14 residues in the CDR3. The CDR3 bases are TGTGCCAGCATAAGGGGAGGTCGCCGCGATGAGCAGTTCTTC. Translation: CASIRGGRRDEQFF.

The CDR3 here is CASSQGPTNTEAFF. DNA of the CDR3: TGTGCCAGCAGCCAAGGACCGACGAACACTGAAGCTTTCTTT. V is TRBV11-2 and J is TRBJ1-1; D is uncertain. Germline loops: CDR1 SGHAT, CDR2 FQNNGV. This CDR3 comprises 14 residues. V was clipped by 5 bases and J by 1 base, with 11 bases between them.

The chain employs TRBV27 and TRBJ1-4; D is uncertain. Germline V lookup: CDR1 MNHEY, CDR2 SMNVEV (reference sequence). The V end lost 6 bases, the J end lost 4 bases, and 12 bases lay between the germline ends. This CDR3 spans 14 amino acids. CDR3: CASSKGGYNEKLFF. In DNA, the CDR3 is TGTGCCAGCAGCAAGGGAGGGTATAATGAAAAACTGTTTTTT.

The chain is built from TRBV27 and TRBJ1-4, with no clear D. V was clipped by 2 bases and J by 7 bases, with 8 bases between them. The germline gives CDR1 MNHEY, CDR2 SMNVEV (reference sequence). The CDR3 runs to 13 residues. The DNA of the CDR3 is TGTGCCAGCAGTTTAGAAGTTGGTGAAAAACTGTTTTTT. Translating gives CASSLEVGEKLFF.

This clone has just one count. This chain connects TRBV18 to TRBJ2-1; 9 nucleotides align to TRBD1. Trimming cost V 4 bases and J 7 bases; bases outside gene matches: 8. The CDR3 sequence is 15 residues long. The germline CDR1 and CDR2 sequences are KGHSH and LQKENI. The CDR3 sequence: CASSQQGALGNEQFF. The CDR3 coding sequence is TGTGCCAGCTCACAACAGGGGGCATTGGGGAATGAGCAGTTCTTC. The whole variable domain, remainder taken from reference TRBV18 and TRBJ2-1, is NAGVMQNPRHLVRRRGQEARLRCSPMKGHSHVYWYRQLPEEGLKFMVYLQKENIIDESGMPKERFSAEFPKEGPSILRIQQVVRGDSAAYFCASSQQGALGNEQFFGPGTRLTVL.

The chain employs TRBV2 and TRBJ1-2; D may be TRBD1 (5 bases). Per germline, CDR1 SNHLY and CDR2 FYNNEI. This CDR3 contains 14 residues. The V and J ends lost 1 base and 2 bases respectively, with 8 bases between them. The CDR3 nucleotides read TGTGCCAGCAGTGAAGGAAGGGGAAACTATGGCTACACCTTC. As protein: CASSEGRGNYGYTF.

The chain joins TRBV6-5 to TRBJ2-3; 7 bases match TRBD1. V lost 6 bases and J lost 6; bases outside the gene matches: 12. The CDR3 sequence is 15 residues long. Germline-derived CDR1 and CDR2 are MNHEY and SVGAGI. The CDR3 here is CASRGRDSRWDTQYF. The CDR3, as DNA: TGTGCCAGCAGAGGAAGGGACAGCCGATGGGATACGCAGTATTTT.

This clone occurred a few times. This chain uses TRBV9 with TRBJ2-1; D call uncertain. The V end lost 0 bases, the J end lost 7 bases, and 20 bases lay between the germline ends. In germline, CDR1 is SGDLS, CDR2 YYNGEE. The CDR3 totals 17 residues. The CDR3 DNA follows: TGTGCCAGCAGCGTAGACCTTGGCACCCCTAATTGGAATGAGCAGTTCTTC. As protein: CASSVDLGTPNWNEQFF.

The chain uses TRBV6-6 and TRBJ2-7, with 11 bases that match TRBD2. CDR3 length equals 16 residues. From germline, CDR1 is MNHNY and CDR2 SVGAGI (reference sequence). V lost 6 bases, J lost 0 bases, and 7 bases stayed unmatched. The CDR3 is CASSGTSGLTSYEQYF. The CDR3 coding sequence is TGTGCCAGCAGCGGGACTAGCGGACTTACCTCCTACGAGCAGTACTTC.

V is TRBV27 and J is TRBJ2-6; D is perhaps TRBD1 (5 bases). Trimming took off 6 bases at V and 7 bases at J, with 7 bases between the two ends. The CDR3 is 12 amino acids. CDR1 and CDR2 from the germline V gene are MNHEY and SMNVEV (reference sequence). The CDR3 spells CASRRGANVLTF. The CDR3 bases are TGTGCCAGCAGAAGGGGAGCCAACGTCCTGACTTTC.

The V call is TRBV5-1, the J call TRBJ2-1; no clear D gene. Germline lookup yields CDR1 SGHRS and CDR2 YFSETQ. The CDR3 extends over 14 amino acids. V gave up 0 bases and J gave up 5 bases, with 9 bases separating them. The CDR3 loop is CASSLAGSDNEQFF. CDR3 sequence (DNA): TGCGCCAGCAGCTTGGCGGGTTCCGACAATGAGCAGTTCTTC. The complete variable domain, with remaining parts taken from reference TRBV5-1 and TRBJ2-1, reads KAGVTQTPRYLIKTRGQQVTLSCSPISGHRSVSWYQQTPGQGLQFLFEYFSETQRNKGNFPGRFSGRQFSNSRSEMNVSTLELGDSALYLCASSLAGSDNEQFFGPGTRLTVL.

V usage is TRBV11-2 and J usage is TRBJ1-2; D ambiguous. CDR3 length: 15 amino acids. From germline, CDR1 is SGHAT and CDR2 FQNNGV. V gave up 3 bases and J gave up 1 base, with 12 bases separating them. The chain's CDR3 is CASSFNGDLNYGYTF. CDR3 nucleotide sequence: TGTGCCAGCAGCTTCAATGGCGACCTTAACTATGGCTACACCTTC.

This clone was found a few times. The chain is built from TRBV5-1 and TRBJ1-6; 7 bases are a match to TRBD1. CDR1 and CDR2 (germline): SGHRS, YFSETQ. The CDR3 extends over 14 amino acids. Unmatched junction bases numbered 5, after V lost 2 bases and J lost 9 bases. The CDR3 loop reads CASSFDRASSPLHF. The CDR3 DNA reads TGCGCCAGCAGCTTCGACAGGGCGAGTTCACCCCTCCACTTT.

This clone was detected only once. The chain uses TRBV29-1 and TRBJ2-7; no definite D call. Trimming removed 2 bases at V and 1 base at J, with 3 bases between. The germline V gene encodes CDR1 SQVTM and CDR2 ANQGSEA. This CDR3 spans 11 amino acids. This CDR3 reads CSVELSYEQYF. The CDR3 DNA follows: TGCAGCGTTGAACTATCCTACGAGCAGTACTTC.